Following are 5 T cell receptor beta chains from one sample sequenced in a study of identical twins. TCRdb recomputed calls from the 5' RACE reads with MiXCR, one row per CDR3 protein. Counted here are 700,000 or so distinct CDR3 sequences, around 20% occurring once; the ten biggest clones make up 4% to 5.5%. A further study also used this sample, focusing on T cells expressing NK-cell markers.

Sequencing was performed on PBMCs. The source is a woman aged 18-29 years in good health.

The chain has TRBV6-5 and TRBJ2-1, with TRBD2 matching 10 bases. After removal of 4 bases from V and 4 bases from J, the junction contained 7 bases not matched to a gene. Germline V gene sequence: CDR1 MNHEY, CDR2 SVGAGI. The CDR3 sequence is 16 residues long. The chain's CDR3 is CASSSPSGRAYNEQFF. Here the CDR3 DNA reads TGTGCCAGCAGTTCCCCGAGCGGGAGGGCGTACAATGAGCAGTTCTTC.

The chain carries TRBV2 and TRBJ1-1; 8 nucleotides line up with TRBD1. Germline V lookup: CDR1 SNHLY, CDR2 FYNNEI. CDR3 length: 16 amino acids. J was trimmed by 0 bases and V by 1 base; bases with no gene match: 4. The CDR3 region has the DNA TGTGCCAGCAGTGAAGACAGGGGGGACCTGAACACTGAAGCTTTCTTT. It specifies CASSEDRGDLNTEAFF. Variable domain in full (rest from reference TRBV2 and TRBJ1-1): EPEVTQTPSHQVTQMGQEVILRCVPISNHLYFYWYRQILGQKVEFLVSFYNNEISEKSEIFDDQFSVERPDGSNFTLKIRSTKLEDSAMYFCASSEDRGDLNTEAFFGQGTRLTVV.

The chain joins TRBV7-3 to TRBJ2-3; TRBD2 aligns across 7 bases. Germline V gene sequence: CDR1 SGHTA, CDR2 FQGTGA. CDR3 length: 14 amino acids. The junction had 12 bases not matched to a gene; V was cut back by 4 bases and J by 11 bases. The CDR3 DNA reads TGTGCCAGCAGCTCCAGCGGGGAGGAGATTCTGCAGTATTTT. Protein sequence: CASSSSGEEILQYF.

The rearrangement links TRBV5-1 to TRBJ2-7, with TRBD1 as a possible D gene (6 bases). The germline CDR1 and CDR2 sequences are SGHRS and YFSETQ. The CDR3 runs to 15 residues. With 3 bases removed from V and 3 bases from J, the gap between germline ends came to 16 bases. This CDR3 reads CASSWAVDSNYEQYF. The CDR3 bases are TGCGCCAGCAGCTGGGCCGTGGACAGTAACTACGAGCAGTACTTC.

This sequence joins TRBV29-1 and TRBJ2-5, with a weak D call TRBD2 (6 bases). The CDR3 consists of 13 residues. Germline-derived CDR1 and CDR2 are SQVTM and ANQGSEA. V was cut by 7 bases and J by 2 bases, with 14 bases left in between. The CDR3 nucleotides are TGCAGCGCCGACCCTAGCGCACAAGAGACCCAGTACTTC. It translates to CSADPSAQETQYF.